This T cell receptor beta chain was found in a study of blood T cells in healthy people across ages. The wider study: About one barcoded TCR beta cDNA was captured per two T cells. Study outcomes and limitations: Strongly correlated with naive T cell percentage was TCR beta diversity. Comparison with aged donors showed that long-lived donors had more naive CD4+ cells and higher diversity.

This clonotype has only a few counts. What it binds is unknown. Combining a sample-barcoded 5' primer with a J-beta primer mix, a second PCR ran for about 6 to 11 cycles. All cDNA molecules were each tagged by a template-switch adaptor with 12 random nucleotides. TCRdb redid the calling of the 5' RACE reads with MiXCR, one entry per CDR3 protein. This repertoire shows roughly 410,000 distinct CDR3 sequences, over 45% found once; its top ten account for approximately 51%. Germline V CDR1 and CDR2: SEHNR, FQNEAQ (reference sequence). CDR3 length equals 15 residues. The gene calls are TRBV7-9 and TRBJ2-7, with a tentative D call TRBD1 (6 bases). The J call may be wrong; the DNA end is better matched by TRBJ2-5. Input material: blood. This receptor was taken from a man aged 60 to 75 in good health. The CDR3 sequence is CASSLAMGTGETQYF. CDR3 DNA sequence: TGTGCCAGCAGCTTAGCCATGGGAACAGGGGAGACCCAGTACTTC.